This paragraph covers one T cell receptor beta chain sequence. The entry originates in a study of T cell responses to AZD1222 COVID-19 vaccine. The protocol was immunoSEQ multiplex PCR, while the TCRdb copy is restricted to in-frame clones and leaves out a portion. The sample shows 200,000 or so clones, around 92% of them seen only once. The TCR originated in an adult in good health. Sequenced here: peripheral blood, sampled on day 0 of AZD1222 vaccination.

The CDR3 coding sequence is TGTGCCAGCAGTGAGGTGGCCTTGACAGGGCGGACCACTGAAGCTTTCTTT. Encoded protein: CASSEVALTGRTTEAFF. The V call is TRBV6-1, the J call TRBJ1-1, with 7 positions matching TRBD1. The CDR3 sequence is 17 residues long. V was pared by 3 bases and J by 4 bases, with 14 bases of the junction left unmatched. Germline assignment: CDR1 MNHNS and CDR2 SASEGT.